The next 20 T cell receptor beta chains were all read from a single sample in a study of regulatory T cells in long-lasting Graves disease. Investigators prepared the TCR beta libraries by applying iRepertoire HTBI primers and Arm-PCR of CDR3 regions. TCRdb re-derived calls from the multiplex PCR reads in MiXCR, one entry per CDR3 protein. The sample yields about 400,000 distinct CDR3 sequences, under 25% seen once. Time point meaning: persistent/refractory GD, antithyroid drugs over 5 years with positive TRAb. Preparation of the TCR library used RNA extracted from PBMCs. Sequenced here: peripheral blood mononuclear cells (PBMCs), sampled when the disease was refractory, from a patient treated with antithyroid drugs. These receptors came from a female donor with Graves disease.

This clonotype was detected many times. The rearrangement links TRBV24-1 to TRBJ2-7; 12 nucleotides agree with TRBD2. The V segment lost 4 bases and the J segment 0 bases; nucleotides outside the gene matches: 3. This CDR3 is built from 16 residues. CDR1 is KGHDR, CDR2 SFDVKD, per germline. DNA for the CDR3: TGTGCCACCAGTGACAAGACTAGCGGGAGCTCCTACGAGCAGTACTTC. It encodes CATSDKTSGSSYEQYF.

This clonotype was found many times. The rearrangement uses TRBV12-3 or TRBV12-4 and TRBJ2-7, with 7 bases that match TRBD2. CDR3 size: 14 residues. Unmatched junction bases numbered 7, after V lost 2 bases and J lost 6 bases. CDR3 in DNA: TGTGCCAGCAGTTTATTGGGAGGGCCGGGCGAGCAGTACTTC. This codes for CASSLLGGPGEQYF.

In its sample, this clonotype was seen a few times. The V call is TRBV12-3 or TRBV12-4, the J call TRBJ2-7; D possibly corresponds to TRBD1 (6 bases). The V and J ends lost 7 bases and 1 base respectively, with 11 bases between them. The CDR3 runs 13 residues. The CDR3 coding sequence is TGTGCCAGCACCCGGGACACGTCCTACGAGCAGTACTTC. This gives the protein CASTRDTSYEQYF.

This clonotype was seen ten or more times. The chain uses TRBV15 and TRBJ1-4; TRBD1 matches 11 bases. This CDR3 region has 15 residues. Germline-derived CDR1 and CDR2 are LNHNV and YYDKDF (reference sequence). The V and J ends lost 5 bases and 10 bases, in that order; junction bases with no gene match: 9. The CDR3 loop is CATSGAWTGGGKLFF. DNA for the CDR3: TGTGCCACCAGCGGGGCATGGACAGGGGGCGGAAAACTGTTTTTT.

At least ten counts were recorded for this clonotype. This chain uses TRBV7-8 with TRBJ1-2; 10 nucleotides match TRBD1. The CDR3 contains 16 residues. The V gene end was trimmed by 3 bases and the J gene end by 8 bases; junction bases not matched to a gene: 12. Per germline, CDR1 SGHVS and CDR2 FQNEAQ. The CDR3 region is CASSLWAGTGVMGYTF. The CDR3 bases are TGTGCCAGCAGCTTGTGGGCCGGGACAGGGGTTATGGGCTACACCTTC.

This clonotype occurred many times. The chain employs TRBV6-1 and TRBJ2-7; TRBD2 agrees at 9 bases. V lost 4 bases to trimming and J lost 3 bases; unmatched junction nucleotides: 4. This CDR3 comprises 14 residues. Germline V gives CDR1 MNHNS, CDR2 SASEGT. The CDR3 nucleotides are TGTGCCAGCAGTGCCGGTAGCGGGAGCTACGAGCAGTACTTC. Translated: CASSAGSGSYEQYF.

Only a few counts were recorded for this clonotype. This chain uses TRBV30 with TRBJ2-1; TRBD2 matches at 9 bases. The ends lost 2 bases at V and 6 bases at J; junction bases unmatched: 5. This CDR3 is 14 amino acids long. Germline V CDR1 and CDR2: GTSNPN, SVGIG (reference sequence). The CDR3, as DNA: TGTGCCTGGAGTCGGGGACTAGCCCTCAATGAGCAGTTCTTC. Translating it yields CAWSRGLALNEQFF. Variable domain in full (rest from reference TRBV30 and TRBJ2-1): SQTIHQWPATLVQPVGSPLSLECTVEGTSNPNLYWYRQAAGRGLQLLFYSVGIGQISSEVPQNLSASRPQDRQFILSSKKLLLSDSGFYLCAWSRGLALNEQFFGPGTRLTVL.

This clonotype was observed at least ten times. This chain links TRBV16 with TRBJ2-7; possibly TRBD2 for D (5 bases). The V and J ends lost 4 bases and 1 base respectively, with 17 bases between them. The CDR3 contains 16 residues. Germline assignment: CDR1 KGHSY and CDR2 FQNENV. The CDR3 sequence: CASSRPRGLESYEQYF. DNA of the CDR3: TGTGCCAGCAGCCGGCCCCGGGGTTTAGAGTCCTACGAGCAGTACTTC. The full variable domain, completed using reference TRBV16 and TRBJ2-7, is GEEVAQTPKHLVRGEGQKAKLYCAPIKGHSYVFWYQQVLKNEFKFLISFQNENVFDETGMPKERFSAKCLPNSPCSLEIQATKLEDSAVYFCASSRPRGLESYEQYFGPGTRLTVT.

This clonotype was recorded a few times. The CDR3 bases are TGTGCCACCAGCAGCGGCGGGGGCTATGGCTACACCTTC. This encodes CATSSGGGYGYTF. The chain is built from TRBV15 and TRBJ1-2, with D perhaps TRBD1 (5 bases). The germline CDR1 and CDR2 sequences are LNHNV and YYDKDF (reference sequence). V lost 3 bases and J lost 4, with 9 bases in between. CDR3 length: 13 residues.

This chain joins TRBV5-1 and TRBJ1-2; perhaps TRBD1 as D (6 bases). Per germline, CDR1 SGHRS and CDR2 YFSETQ. With 4 bases removed from V and 2 bases from J, the gap between germline ends came to 15 bases. The CDR3 is 15 residues long. The chain's CDR3 is CASSRDTSANYGYTF. The CDR3 nucleotides are TGCGCCAGCAGCCGGGACACCTCAGCGAACTATGGCTACACCTTC.

The sample holds a few counts of this clonotype. This chain uses TRBV6-1 with TRBJ2-1; no firm D call. This CDR3 comprises 13 residues. Germline values: CDR1 MNHNS, CDR2 SASEGT. Trimming removed 6 bases at V and 9 bases at J, with 15 bases between. The CDR3 DNA is TGTGCCAGCAGGGGGAACATTTACGGTGAGCAGTTCTTC. It yields the protein CASRGNIYGEQFF.

The chain uses TRBV30 and TRBJ1-4; D might be TRBD1 (5 bases). Trimming stripped 0 bases from V and 7 bases from J, with 15 bases between. CDR3 size: 15 residues. Germline CDR1 reads GTSNPN; CDR2 reads SVGIG (reference sequence). The chain's CDR3 is CAWSVPEGRLEKLFF. The DNA of the CDR3 is TGTGCCTGGAGTGTACCTGAGGGGCGTCTTGAAAAACTGTTTTTT.

The chain carries TRBV12-3 or TRBV12-4 and TRBJ1-3, with TRBD1 as a possible D gene (6 bases). The germline V and J ends were trimmed by 3 bases and 9 bases, with 12 bases remaining between them. The CDR3 contains 13 residues. For the CDR3, the DNA is TGTGCCAGCAGTTTGACAGGATGGAGCACCATATATTTT. Residues: CASSLTGWSTIYF.

This clonotype was counted only a few times. The chain is built from TRBV5-5 and TRBJ2-7, with D possibly being TRBD2 (7 bases). The CDR3 runs 16 residues. Germline CDR1 is SGHKS and CDR2 is YYEKEE (reference sequence). V lost 4 bases to trimming and J lost 5 bases, with 22 bases between them. The CDR3 reads CASSPLGGGGKNEQYF. In DNA form, the CDR3 reads TGTGCCAGCAGCCCTCTGGGGGGGGGCGGGAAGAACGAGCAGTACTTC.

This clonotype was recorded at least ten times. This chain uses TRBV12-3 or TRBV12-4 with TRBJ2-7; D might be TRBD1 (6 bases). This CDR3 is 16 amino acids long. Trimming removed 3 bases from V and 0 bases from J, with 15 bases in between. CDR3: CASSLSDDRSSYEQYF. CDR3 nucleotide sequence: TGTGCCAGCAGTTTGTCCGACGACAGGAGCTCCTACGAGCAGTACTTC.

In its sample, this clonotype was seen many times. The chain joins TRBV11-1 to TRBJ1-4; the D is unclear. Per the germline V gene, CDR1 is SGHAT and CDR2 is FQDESV (reference sequence). The ends were cut back, 5 bases at V and 4 bases at J, with 8 bases in the middle. The CDR3 sequence is 13 residues long. CDR3 protein: CASSLQLNEKLFF. The DNA of the CDR3 is TGTGCCAGCAGCCTTCAACTTAATGAAAAACTGTTTTTT.

This clonotype was observed a handful of times. The junction and the germline gene differ at one end; a read error may be behind it. The chain recombines TRBV5-1 with TRBJ2-7; TRBD1 matches 12 bases. Germline lookup yields CDR1 SGHRS and CDR2 YFSETQ. The CDR3 sequence is 15 residues long. The CDR3: CASSLGDRGPYEQYF. In DNA form, the CDR3 reads TGTGCCAGCAGCTTGGGGGACAGGGGGCCGTACGAGCAGTACTTC.

This rearrangement joins TRBV20-1 to TRBJ2-7; a possible D gene is TRBD1 (7 bases). The germline V and J ends were trimmed by 0 bases and 2 bases, with 14 bases remaining between them. This CDR3 has 15 residues. The germline V gene encodes CDR1 DFQATT and CDR2 SNEGSKA (reference sequence). The chain's CDR3 is CSARDLAGGTYEQYF. For the CDR3, the DNA is TGCAGTGCTAGAGATTTAGCAGGGGGGACCTACGAGCAGTACTTC.

V is TRBV12-3 or TRBV12-4 and J is TRBJ1-1; tentative D call: TRBD1 (5 bases). Between the trimmed V and J ends, which lost 7 bases and 6 bases, there was a span of 12 bases. CDR3 length equals 12 residues. The CDR3 DNA reads as TGTGCCAGCACCAAGGGGCTCGCTGAAGCTTTCTTT. It codes for CASTKGLAEAFF.

At least ten counts were recorded for this clonotype. The chain joins TRBV28 to TRBJ2-6; 10 bases fit TRBD1. Germline CDR1 and CDR2: MDHEN and SYDVKM. After removal of 8 bases from V and 2 bases from J, the junction contained 6 bases not matched to a gene. The CDR3 totals 16 residues. For the CDR3, the DNA is TGTGCCAGCCGGCGGGACAGGGGACCTGGGGCCAACGTCCTGACTTTC. This gives the protein CASRRDRGPGANVLTF.